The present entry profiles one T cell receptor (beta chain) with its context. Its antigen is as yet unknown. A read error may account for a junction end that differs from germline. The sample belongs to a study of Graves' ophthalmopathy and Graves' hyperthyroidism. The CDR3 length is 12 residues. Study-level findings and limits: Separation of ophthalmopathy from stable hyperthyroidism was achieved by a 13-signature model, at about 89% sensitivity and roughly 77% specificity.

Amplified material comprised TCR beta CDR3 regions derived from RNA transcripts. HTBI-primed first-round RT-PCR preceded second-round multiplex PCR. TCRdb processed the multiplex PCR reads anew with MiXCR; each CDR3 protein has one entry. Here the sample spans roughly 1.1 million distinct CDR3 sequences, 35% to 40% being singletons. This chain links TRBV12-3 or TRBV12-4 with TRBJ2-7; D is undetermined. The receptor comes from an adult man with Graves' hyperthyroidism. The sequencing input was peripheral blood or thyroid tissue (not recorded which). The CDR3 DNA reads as TGTGCCAGCAGTTACTCCAGCTACGGGCAGTACTTC. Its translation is CASSYSSYGQYF.